This is a list of T cell receptor beta chains from one sample in a study of CD8 T cells in ankylosing spondylitis. TCRdb used MiXCR to reprocess the 5' RACE reads, holding one entry per CDR3 protein. The profile shows tens of thousands of distinct CDR3 sequences, more than 9.5% of them singletons. Sequences were obtained from blood, either unsorted or a sorted T cell fraction (not recorded which). The receptors here all came from a male donor with ankylosing spondylitis or in good health (not recorded which). The CDR3 runs from the conserved cysteine through the conserved F or W. A D gene is named only where the DNA matches it firmly. The size of a clone is reported for some rows only, either as once, few or many, or as a class for expanded clones.

TRBJ2-7 TRBD1 TRBV5-1 - TGCGCCAGCAGCGTGGGACAGGACCTCACCTACGAGCAGTACTTC CASSVGQDLTYEQYF
TRBJ1-2 - TRBV5-1 many TGCGCCAGCAGCTTGGGAGGTGAGAGGTTTTCGAACTATGGCTACACCTTC CASSLGGERFSNYGYTF
TRBJ2-3 - TRBV5-1 many TGCGCCAGCAGCTTAGAGAACGGGGCATCCACAGATACGCAGTATTTT CASSLENGASTDTQYF
TRBJ1-5 TRBD1 TRBV3-1 - TGTGCCAGCAGCCCCGGGACAGGGATCTACAATCAGCCCCAGCATTTT CASSPGTGIYNQPQHF
TRBJ2-7 - TRBV27 many TGTGCCAGCAGTATGACCCAGGGGCCTTTCTACGAGCAGTACTTC CASSMTQGPFYEQYF
TRBJ2-3 - TRBV20-1 few TGCAGTGCTAGGGACCCTCGCACAGATACGCAGTATTTT CSARDPRTDTQYF
TRBJ2-7 TRBD1 TRBV6-2/TRBV6-3 - TGTGCCAGCAGCCCCACGGACAGGGGCTACGAGCAGTACTTC CASSPTDRGYEQYF
TRBJ2-3 - TRBV28 many TGTGCCAGCAGTTTGAGAGGAACTACGCAGTATTTT CASSLRGTTQYF
TRBJ1-5 TRBD1 TRBV28 - TGTGCCAGCAGTCAACAGGGGGGTAATCATCAGCCCCAGCATTTT CASSQQGGNHQPQHF
TRBJ1-2 TRBD1 TRBV18 many TGTGCCAGCACTTTGGGACAGGACTATGGCTACACCTTC CASTLGQDYGYTF
TRBJ2-7 TRBD2 TRBV10-3 - TGTGCCATCAAGGAATCGGGGGGGAGCTCCTACGAGCAGTACTTC CAIKESGGSSYEQYF
TRBJ2-1 - TRBV5-1 many TGCGCCAGCAGCTTGGGACAGTACAATGAGCAGTTCTTC CASSLGQYNEQFF
TRBJ2-3 - TRBV28 many TGTGCCAGCAGTTCCCGAGATACGCAGTATTTT CASSSRDTQYF
TRBJ1-1 TRBD1 TRBV28 - TGTGCCAGCAGCTCGGGACAGCTTGGAGCTTTCTTT CASSSGQLGAFF
TRBJ2-5 TRBD1 TRBV6-1 few TGTGCCAACGATCCCGGGACAGGGGTTCAAGAGACCCAGTACTTC CANDPGTGVQETQYF
TRBJ2-1 TRBD1 TRBV7-2 many TGTGCCGCGATCAGAATTGTAGGGACAGGGACCCACAATGAGCAGTTCTTC CAAIRIVGTGTHNEQFF
TRBJ1-5 TRBD1 TRBV20-1 - TGCAGTGCTGTCCCCCCCGGCAGGGGGGGCCATCAGCCCCAGCATTTT CSAVPPGRGGHQPQHF
TRBJ2-5 - TRBV4-2 - TGTGCCAGCAGCCAAGAGTCGCACGGGGAGACCCAGTACTTC CASSQESHGETQYF
TRBJ2-7 - TRBV7-8 - TGTGCCAGCAGCACGCACTACGAGCAGTACTTC CASSTHYEQYF